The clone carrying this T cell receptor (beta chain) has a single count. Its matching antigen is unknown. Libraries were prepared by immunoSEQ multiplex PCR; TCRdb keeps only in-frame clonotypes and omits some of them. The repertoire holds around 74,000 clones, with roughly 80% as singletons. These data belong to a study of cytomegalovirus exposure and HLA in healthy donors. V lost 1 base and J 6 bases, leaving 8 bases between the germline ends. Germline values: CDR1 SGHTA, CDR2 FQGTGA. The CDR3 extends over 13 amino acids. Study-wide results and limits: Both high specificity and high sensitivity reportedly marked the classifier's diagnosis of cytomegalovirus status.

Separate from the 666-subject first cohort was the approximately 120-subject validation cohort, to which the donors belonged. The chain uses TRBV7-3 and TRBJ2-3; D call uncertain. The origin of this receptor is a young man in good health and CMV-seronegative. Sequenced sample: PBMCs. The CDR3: CASSLSSRDTQYF. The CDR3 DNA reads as TGTGCCAGCAGCTTAAGTAGCCGGGATACGCAGTATTTT.